This T cell receptor (beta chain) was found in a study of vaccination and CD4 T cells after COVID-19. This sample's treatment: roughly 10-day PBMC culture with coronavirus spike peptide pools or control peptides (ViraFEST assay). Worth noting for this clonotype: Its target is unknown. At one end, the junction sequence differs from germline, possibly due to a read error.

The CDR3 length is 16 residues. Germline CDR1 and CDR2: MNHEY and SVGEGT. At the Johns Hopkins FTIC core, DNA taken from cultured CD4+ T cells was sequenced by way of the Oncomine TCR Beta short-read assay. DNA came from CD4+ T cells after culture. TCRdb recomputed calls from the PCR reads with MiXCR, one row per CDR3 protein. Among some 12,000 distinct CDR3 sequences listed, 30% to 40% were seen once. This receptor was taken from a human donor who had recovered from COVID-19. The J gene is TRBJ1-5, the V gene TRBV6-2 or TRBV6-3, with 8 nucleotides matching TRBD1. Source: CD4+ T cells from blood, cultured in vitro, taken after SARS-CoV-2 vaccination. The CDR3, as DNA: TGTGCCAGCAGACCGTGGGGGACAGGCGGGTATCTGCCCCAGCGTTTT. Protein sequence: CASRPWGTGGYLPQRF.